This TCR beta chain was captured in a study of CD8 T cell repertoires and HIV-1 epitope variants. About the research overall: T cells were stimulated with Twenty-five Gag and Nef peptides separately. An approximately nine-day culture received IL-2, IL-7 and IL-15 on days 3 and 7.

Survey-depth immunoSEQ sequencing covered TCR beta CDR3 regions. Clones were sequenced by immunoSEQ multiplex PCR, and TCRdb holds only the in-frame ones, with some missing. The sample gives several thousand clones, about three fifths of which show up once; approximately 45% is in the top ten. This clone ranks as medium-sized (0.01 to 0.1%). Its specificity is not known. The receptor's source is a male donor with HIV. Specimen: cultured CD8+ T cells derived from PBMCs.

The CDR3 sequence is CASSIDLTSGVYEQYF. The CDR3 nucleotides are TGTGCCAGTAGTATCGACTTAACTAGCGGGGTATACGAGCAGTACTTC. The V gene is TRBV19, the J gene TRBJ2-7; the match to TRBD2 covers 10 bases. Trimming removed 3 bases from V and 4 bases from J; junction bases left unmatched: 9. CDR1 LNHDA and CDR2 SQIVND come from the germline V gene (reference sequence). The CDR3 consists of 16 residues.